The 7 T cell receptor beta chains below all came from one sample that was sequenced in a study of human T cells and chemical hapten exposure (dated by TCRdb to the early 2020s). The library came from RACE. TCRdb lists the instrument as NextSeq 500. TCRdb itself trimmed the public reads at Q25 with fastp, ran MiXCR and retained productive beta chains. Entries that share a CDR3 protein sequence are merged under the most common genes and DNA. A total of 150,000 to 200,000 distinct CDR3 sequences appear in this sample, 28% of them only once. 2.1% of the sample lies in the top ten. The meaning of the sample's time point label: patch test 3, about 24 weeks after DPC sensitization. What the treatment or condition label conveys for this sample: therapeutic diphenylcyclopropenone sensitization with weekly scalp DPC. The specimen comprised whole blood, sampled in connection with sensitization to the hapten diphenylcyclopropenone (DPC). Source of these receptors: a woman aged 18-30 years with alopecia areata. Some clones in this sample may be carry-over from other donors' samples.

In this sample, this clonotype turned up once. This chain links TRBV6-5 with TRBJ2-5; possible D gene TRBD2, 6 bases. This CDR3 has 12 residues. CDR1 is MNHEY, CDR2 SVGAGI, per germline. V lost 6 bases and J lost 5, with 10 bases in between. CDR3 sequence (DNA): TGTGCCAGCAGCACGGGGGTTGAGACCCAGTACTTC. Protein sequence: CASSTGVETQYF.

The CDR3 DNA reads as TGTGCCAGCAGCGCCGGACTGAACACCGGGGAGCTGTTTTTT. Its translation is CASSAGLNTGELFF. The chain combines TRBV9 with TRBJ2-2; D might be TRBD2 (5 bases). Germline V gene data show CDR1 as SGDLS and CDR2 as YYNGEE. Trimming pared 3 bases from V and 1 base from J, leaving 7 bases between. This CDR3 has 14 residues.

This CDR3 is CASSYRGGAYGYTF. The CDR3 coding sequence is TGTGCCAGCAGTTACAGAGGGGGCGCTTATGGCTACACCTTC. The V gene is TRBV6-5, the J gene TRBJ1-2; 7 bases are a match to TRBD1. The CDR3 runs 14 residues. Germline CDR1 is MNHEY and CDR2 is SVGAGI. V lost 2 bases and J lost 5; bases outside the gene matches: 5.

This clonotype was seen a handful of times. CDR3 protein: CASSQDSGSWQFF. For the CDR3, the DNA is TGCGCCAGCAGCCAAGATAGTGGCAGTTGGCAGTTCTTC. The gene calls are TRBV4-1 and TRBJ2-1, with unresolved D. Trimming pared 0 bases from V and 12 bases from J, leaving 12 bases between. Germline assignment: CDR1 MGHRA and CDR2 YSYEKL. The CDR3 runs to 13 residues.

This sequence joins TRBV27 and TRBJ2-5, with D perhaps being TRBD1 or TRBD2 (5 bases each). In germline, CDR1 is MNHEY, CDR2 SMNVEV (reference sequence). The CDR3 runs to 12 residues. The V end was cut by 3 bases, the J end by 6 bases, with 8 bases between. CDR3 loop: CASSFEGKTQYF. CDR3 DNA sequence: TGTGCCAGCAGTTTCGAGGGGAAGACCCAGTACTTC.

This chain uses TRBV6-2 or TRBV6-3 with TRBJ1-1; D gene unclear. The length of the CDR3 is 14 residues. The germline CDR1 and CDR2 sequences are MNHEY and SVGEGT. With 0 bases removed from V and 4 bases from J, the gap between germline ends came to 9 bases. The CDR3 here is CASSYSGRSTEAFF. For the CDR3, the DNA is TGTGCCAGCAGTTACTCGGGGAGAAGCACTGAAGCTTTCTTT.

This clonotype was counted a few times. The CDR3 reads CASSQQAYQETQYF. The CDR3 region has the DNA TGTGCCAGCAGCCAACAGGCGTACCAAGAGACCCAGTACTTC. This sequence joins TRBV3-1 and TRBJ2-5; D is undetermined. This CDR3 spans 14 amino acids. Germline CDR1 reads LGHDT; CDR2 reads YNNKEL (reference sequence). V was pared by 2 bases and J by 0 bases, with 7 bases between.